This T cell receptor beta chain was documented in a study of tumor and adjacent non-tumor tissue in lung cancer. The CDR3 sequence is 15 residues long. The germline V gene encodes CDR1 MNHNY and CDR2 SVGAGI (reference sequence). V was cut by 7 bases and J by 1 base, with 15 bases left in between. RNA was extracted from bulk tissue without any cell sorting. Three rounds of nested PCR, following a modified ARM-PCR protocol, produced the TCRbeta library. TCRdb passed the multiplex PCR reads through MiXCR, listing each CDR3 protein once. Altogether roughly 66,000 distinct CDR3 sequences are present, more than 70% being singletons, with the ten largest covering approximately 30%. This clonotype has just one count. A read error is likely, as this CDR3 ends without the conserved phenylalanine or tryptophan.

The chain employs TRBV6-6 and TRBJ2-3; D is unresolved. The clonotype originates from a man in his sixties with non-small cell lung cancer. The material sequenced was lung tumor tissue. CDR3 bases: TGTGCCAGCAAGGATACAGATTCTGGCACAGATACGCAGTATTCT. Its translation: CASKDTDSGTDTQYS.